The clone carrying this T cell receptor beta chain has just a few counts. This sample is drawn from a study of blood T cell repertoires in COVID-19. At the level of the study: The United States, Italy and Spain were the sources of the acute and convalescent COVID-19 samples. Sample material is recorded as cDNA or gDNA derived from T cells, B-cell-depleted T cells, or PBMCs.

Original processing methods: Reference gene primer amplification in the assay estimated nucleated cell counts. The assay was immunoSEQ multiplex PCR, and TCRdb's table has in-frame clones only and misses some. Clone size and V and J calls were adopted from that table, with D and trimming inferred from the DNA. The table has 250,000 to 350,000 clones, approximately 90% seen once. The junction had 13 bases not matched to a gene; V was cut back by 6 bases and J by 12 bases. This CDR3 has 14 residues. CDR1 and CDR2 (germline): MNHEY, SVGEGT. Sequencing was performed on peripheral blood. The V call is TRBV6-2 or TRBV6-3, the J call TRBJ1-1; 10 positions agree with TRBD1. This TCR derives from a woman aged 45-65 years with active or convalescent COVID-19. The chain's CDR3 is CASSVAGTGVLTFF. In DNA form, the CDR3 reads TGTGCCAGCAGCGTAGCCGGGACAGGGGTTTTGACTTTCTTT.